This T cell receptor beta chain emerged from a study of immune characterization of retroperitoneal liposarcoma. TCRdb analysed the PCR reads with MiXCR anew, one entry per CDR3 protein. The sample has over 15,000 distinct CDR3 sequences; 35% to 40% are singletons. The germline V gene has CDR1 MNHNS and CDR2 SASEGT. The CDR3 length is 15 residues. This clonotype is termed medium-sized. The V and J genes are TRBV6-1 and TRBJ2-1, with unresolved D. The J call is uncertain, as TRBJ2-7 better fits the DNA end. Source material: blood. The clonotype originates from a male donor with retroperitoneal liposarcoma. The CDR3 sequence is CASSEALTVAYEQYF. As DNA, the CDR3 is TGTGCCAGCAGTGAAGCGCTAACAGTCGCCTACGAGCAGTACTTC.